This T cell receptor (beta chain) emerged from a study of blood T cell repertoires in COVID-19. Looking at the study overall: Both acute and convalescent COVID-19 samples were obtained from the United States, Italy and Spain. PBMCs, B-cell-depleted T cells, or T cells were the source of the cDNA or gDNA that made up the material.

Original processing notes: By means of reference gene primer amplification, nucleated cell counts were estimated. Only in-frame clones appear in the TCRdb table, and some are missing; sequencing was by immunoSEQ multiplex PCR. From that table come the V and J calls and clone size; the DNA was used to work out D and trimming. This table holds tens of thousands of clones, about four fifths found once. The ends lost 3 bases at V and 4 bases at J; junction bases unmatched: 2. The CDR3 has 14 residues. The germline CDR1 and CDR2 sequences are SGDLS and YYNGEE. Input material: peripheral blood. The sequence derives from a man aged 50 or older with acute or convalescent COVID-19. The chain joins TRBV9 to TRBJ2-3, with TRBD1 identical over 10 bases. This CDR3 reads CASSADRGPDTQYF. As DNA, the CDR3 is TGTGCCAGCAGCGCAGACAGGGGGCCAGATACGCAGTATTTT.